The T cell receptor (beta chain) under discussion was sequenced for a study of T cells after yellow fever vaccination. Broader study findings: Peak timing came faster in the weaker secondary response, day 5 versus 15.

UMIs and a universal primer site were added when TCR cDNA was made by 5'RACE template switching. One entry per CDR3 protein, called by TCRdb with MiXCR from the 5' RACE reads. The table lists a few hundred thousand distinct CDR3 sequences, 7% to 9% of them singletons. The CDR3 has 14 amino acids. Per the germline V gene, CDR1 is DFQATT and CDR2 is SNEGSKA (reference sequence). The V and J ends lost 0 bases and 6 bases respectively, with 13 bases between them. There are a few counts of this clonotype. Its antigen is unidentified. This sequence joins TRBV20-1 and TRBJ2-3; no clear D. The source was PBMCs, collected more than 40 days after the first yellow fever vaccination. This sequence originates from a man aged 18 to 29 who received the YFV17D yellow fever vaccine. In DNA, the CDR3 is TGCAGTGCTAGAGAAGGAGCAGAGGTGGATACGCAGTATTTT. It encodes CSAREGAEVDTQYF.